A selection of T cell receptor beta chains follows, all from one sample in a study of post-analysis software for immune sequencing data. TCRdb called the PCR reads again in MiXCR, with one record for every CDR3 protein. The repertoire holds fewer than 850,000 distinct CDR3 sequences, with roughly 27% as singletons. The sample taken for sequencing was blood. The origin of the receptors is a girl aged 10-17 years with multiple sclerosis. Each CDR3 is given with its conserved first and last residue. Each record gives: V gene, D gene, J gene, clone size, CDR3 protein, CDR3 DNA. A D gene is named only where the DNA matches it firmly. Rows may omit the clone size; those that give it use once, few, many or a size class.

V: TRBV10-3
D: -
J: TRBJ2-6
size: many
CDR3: CAISESGPSGANVLTF
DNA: TGTGCCATCAGTGAGTCGGGGCCCTCTGGGGCCAACGTCCTGACTTTC

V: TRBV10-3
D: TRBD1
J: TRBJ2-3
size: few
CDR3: CAISQTDRGTDTQYF
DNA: TGTGCCATCAGTCAGACCGACAGGGGCACAGATACGCAGTATTTT

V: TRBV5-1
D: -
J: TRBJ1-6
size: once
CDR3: CAGSVGNSGSPLHF
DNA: TGCGCCGGCAGCGTCGGGAACAGCGGATCACCCCTCCACTTT

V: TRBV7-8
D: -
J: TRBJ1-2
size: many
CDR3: CASSRGDGYTF
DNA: TGTGCCAGCAGCCGCGGGGATGGCTACACCTTC

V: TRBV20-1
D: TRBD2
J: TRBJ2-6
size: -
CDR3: CSALPVGGHGANVLTF
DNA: TGCAGTGCGCTCCCAGTGGGAGGGCATGGGGCCAACGTCCTGACTTTC

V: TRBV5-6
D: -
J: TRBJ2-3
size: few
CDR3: CASRGGDTRSRRSRDTQYF
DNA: TGTGCCAGCCGTGGGGGGGACACGAGAAGCCGACGATCGAGGGATACGCAGTATTTT

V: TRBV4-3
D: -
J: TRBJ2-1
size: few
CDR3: CASSHPRTVSYNEQFF
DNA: TGCGCCAGCAGCCATCCCCGGACTGTTTCCTACAATGAGCAGTTCTTC

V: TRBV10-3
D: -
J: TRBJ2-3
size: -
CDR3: CAITQGLYTDTQYF
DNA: TGTGCCATCACTCAGGGGCTCTACACAGATACGCAGTATTTT

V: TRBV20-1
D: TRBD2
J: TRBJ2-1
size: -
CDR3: CSARDLWTSGHNEQFF
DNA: TGCAGTGCTAGAGATCTCTGGACTAGCGGCCACAATGAGCAGTTCTTC

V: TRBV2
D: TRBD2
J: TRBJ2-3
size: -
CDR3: CASRQTSGVDTQYF
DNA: TGTGCCAGCAGACAGACTAGCGGGGTAGATACGCAGTATTTT

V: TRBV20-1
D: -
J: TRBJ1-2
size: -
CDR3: CSARATYGCTF
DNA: TGCAGTGCTAGAGCGACCTATGGCTGCACCTTC

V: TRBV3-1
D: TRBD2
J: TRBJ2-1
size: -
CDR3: CASRPAGVNEQFF
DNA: TGTGCCAGCAGACCCGCGGGGGTGAATGAGCAGTTCTTC

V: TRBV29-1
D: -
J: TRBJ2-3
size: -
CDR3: CSATRDTSTDTQYF
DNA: TGCAGCGCCACCCGGGACACTTCCACAGATACGCAGTATTTT

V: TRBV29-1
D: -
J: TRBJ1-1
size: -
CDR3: CSVDGGSYTEAFF
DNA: TGCAGCGTTGATGGGGGGAGCTACACTGAAGCTTTCTTT

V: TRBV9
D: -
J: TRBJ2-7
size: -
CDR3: CVSSVGSGGAYEQYF
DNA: TGTGTCAGCAGCGTAGGTTCGGGGGGCGCCTACGAGCAGTACTTC

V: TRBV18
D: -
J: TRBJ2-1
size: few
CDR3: CASSPYRDLEQFF
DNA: TGTGCCAGCTCACCATACCGGGATCTTGAGCAGTTCTTC

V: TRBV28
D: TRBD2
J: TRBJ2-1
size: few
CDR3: CASSLTLAGPYNEQFF
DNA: TGTGCCAGCAGCCTCACCCTAGCGGGACCCTACAATGAGCAGTTCTTC

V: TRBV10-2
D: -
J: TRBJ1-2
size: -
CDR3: CASSESGGTVHYTF
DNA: TGCGCCAGCAGTGAGTCTGGTGGGACCGTACACTACACCTTC

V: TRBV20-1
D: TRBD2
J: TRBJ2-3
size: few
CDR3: CSAPVLAGRPQYF
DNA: TGCAGTGCCCCGGTTTTAGCGGGACGCCCGCAGTATTTT

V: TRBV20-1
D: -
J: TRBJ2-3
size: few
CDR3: CSAPGGLGYTDTQYF
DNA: TGCAGTGCTCCCGGGGGATTAGGATACACAGATACGCAGTATTTT

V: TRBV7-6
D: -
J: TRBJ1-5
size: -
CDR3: CASSLAGPQPQHF
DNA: TGTGCCAGCAGCTTAGCGGGGCCTCAGCCCCAGCATTTT

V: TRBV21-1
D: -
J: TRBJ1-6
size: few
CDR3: CATLTAPLHF
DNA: TGTGCCACCCTTACGGCGCCCCTCCACTTT

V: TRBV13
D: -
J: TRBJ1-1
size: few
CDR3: CASSLVTELNTEAFF
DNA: TGTGCCAGCAGCTTAGTTACGGAACTGAACACTGAAGCTTTCTTT

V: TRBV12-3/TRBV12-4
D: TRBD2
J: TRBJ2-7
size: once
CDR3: CASSLLAGGGPYEQYF
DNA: TGTGCCAGCAGTTTACTAGCGGGAGGAGGTCCCTACGAGCAGTACTTC

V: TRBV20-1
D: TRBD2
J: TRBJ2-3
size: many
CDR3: CSATRLATSTDTQYF
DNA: TGCAGTGCTACCCGACTAGCGACTAGCACAGATACGCAGTATTTT

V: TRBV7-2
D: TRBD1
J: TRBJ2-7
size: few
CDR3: CASSLQGAREQYF
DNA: TGTGCCAGCAGCTTACAGGGGGCGCGCGAGCAGTACTTC

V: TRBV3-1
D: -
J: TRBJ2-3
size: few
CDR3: CASSHPRGAGDTQYF
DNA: TGTGCCAGCAGCCACCCCCGGGGGGCGGGAGATACGCAGTATTTT

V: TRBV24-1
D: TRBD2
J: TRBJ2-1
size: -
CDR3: CATSDLGRGASEQFF
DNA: TGTGCCACCAGTGATTTGGGGCGGGGGGCCAGTGAGCAGTTCTTC

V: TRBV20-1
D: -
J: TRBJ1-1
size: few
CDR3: CSARDGAYTETFF
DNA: TGCAGTGCTAGAGACGGGGCCTACACTGAAACTTTCTTT

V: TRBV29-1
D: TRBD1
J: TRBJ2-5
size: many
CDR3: CSVLRTGSRQETQYF
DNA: TGCAGCGTCCTCAGGACAGGGTCGCGACAAGAGACCCAGTACTTC

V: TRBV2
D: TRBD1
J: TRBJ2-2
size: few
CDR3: CASSWTGGVSGELFF
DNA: TGTGCCAGCAGTTGGACAGGGGGCGTATCAGGGGAGCTGTTTTTT

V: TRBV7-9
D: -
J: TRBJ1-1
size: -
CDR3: CASSPERFGNTEAFF
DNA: TGTGCCAGCAGCCCAGAGCGGTTTGGGAACACTGAAGCTTTCTTT